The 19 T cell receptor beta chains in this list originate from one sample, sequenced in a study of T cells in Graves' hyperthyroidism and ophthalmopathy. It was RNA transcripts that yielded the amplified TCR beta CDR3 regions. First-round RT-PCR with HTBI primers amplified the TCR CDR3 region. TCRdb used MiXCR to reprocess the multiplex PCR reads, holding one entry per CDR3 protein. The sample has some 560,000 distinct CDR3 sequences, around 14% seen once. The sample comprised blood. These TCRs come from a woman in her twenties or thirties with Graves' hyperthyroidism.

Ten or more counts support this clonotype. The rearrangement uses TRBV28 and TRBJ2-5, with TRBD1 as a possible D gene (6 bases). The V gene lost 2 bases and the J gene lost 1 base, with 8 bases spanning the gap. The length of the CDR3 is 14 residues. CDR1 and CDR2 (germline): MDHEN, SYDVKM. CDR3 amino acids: CASSLLDSQETQYF. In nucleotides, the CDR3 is TGTGCCAGCAGTTTACTGGACAGCCAAGAGACCCAGTACTTC. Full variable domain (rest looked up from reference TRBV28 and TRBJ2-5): DVKVTQSSRYLVKRTGEKVFLECVQDMDHENMFWYRQDPGLGLRLIYFSYDVKMKEKGDIPEGYSVSREKKERFSLILESASTNQTSMYLCASSLLDSQETQYFGPGTRLLVL.

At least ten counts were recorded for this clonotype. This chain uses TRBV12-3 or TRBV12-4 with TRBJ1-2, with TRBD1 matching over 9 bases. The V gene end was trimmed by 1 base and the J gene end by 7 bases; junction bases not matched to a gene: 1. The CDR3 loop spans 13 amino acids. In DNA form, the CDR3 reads TGTGCCAGCAGTTTAGGGGACAGGGTTGGCTACACCTTC. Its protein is CASSLGDRVGYTF.

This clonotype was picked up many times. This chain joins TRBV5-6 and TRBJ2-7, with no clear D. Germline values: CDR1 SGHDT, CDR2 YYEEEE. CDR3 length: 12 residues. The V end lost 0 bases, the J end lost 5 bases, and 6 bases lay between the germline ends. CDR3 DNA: TGTGCCAGCAGCTTGGGCTACGACGAGCAGTACTTC. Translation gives CASSLGYDEQYF.

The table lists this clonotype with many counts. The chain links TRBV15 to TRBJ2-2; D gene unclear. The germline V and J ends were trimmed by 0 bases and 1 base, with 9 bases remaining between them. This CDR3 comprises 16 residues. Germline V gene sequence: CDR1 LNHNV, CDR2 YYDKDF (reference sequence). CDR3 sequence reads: CATSREKGLNTGELFF. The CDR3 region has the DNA TGTGCCACCAGCAGAGAAAAGGGTTTGAACACCGGGGAGCTGTTTTTT.

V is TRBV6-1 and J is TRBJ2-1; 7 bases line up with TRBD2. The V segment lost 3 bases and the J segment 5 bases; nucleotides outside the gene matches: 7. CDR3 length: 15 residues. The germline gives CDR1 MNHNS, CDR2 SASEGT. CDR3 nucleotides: TGTGCCAGCAGTGATCTAGCGGACATCAACAATGAGCAGTTCTTC. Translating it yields CASSDLADINNEQFF.

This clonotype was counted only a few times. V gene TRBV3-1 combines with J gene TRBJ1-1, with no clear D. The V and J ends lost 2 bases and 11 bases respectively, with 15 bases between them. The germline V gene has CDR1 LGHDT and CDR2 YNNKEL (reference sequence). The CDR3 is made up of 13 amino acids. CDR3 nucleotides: TGTGCCAGCAGCCAATCTTCCGGATACGCGGCTTTCTTT. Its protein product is CASSQSSGYAAFF. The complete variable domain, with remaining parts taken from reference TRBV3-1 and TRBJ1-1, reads DTAVSQTPKYLVTQMGNDKSIKCEQNLGHDTMYWYKQDSKKFLKIMFSYNNKELIINETVPNRFSPKSPDKAHLNLHINSLELGDSAVYFCASSQSSGYAAFFGQGTRLTVV.

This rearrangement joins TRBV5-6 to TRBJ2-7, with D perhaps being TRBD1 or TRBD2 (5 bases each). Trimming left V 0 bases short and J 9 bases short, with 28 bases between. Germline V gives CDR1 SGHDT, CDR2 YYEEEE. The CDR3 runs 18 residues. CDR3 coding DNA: TGTGCCAGCAGCTTGGTACGCGAGGGGCACACCCTGCAGTATGGGCAGTACTTC. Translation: CASSLVREGHTLQYGQYF.

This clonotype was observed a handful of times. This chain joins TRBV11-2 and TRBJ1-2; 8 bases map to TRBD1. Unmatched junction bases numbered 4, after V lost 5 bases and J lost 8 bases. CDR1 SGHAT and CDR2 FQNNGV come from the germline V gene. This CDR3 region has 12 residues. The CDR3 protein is CASSRTGWGYTF. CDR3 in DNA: TGTGCCAGCAGCCGGACAGGGTGGGGCTACACCTTC. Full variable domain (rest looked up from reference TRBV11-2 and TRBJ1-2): EAGVAQSPRYKIIEKRQSVAFWCNPISGHATLYWYQQILGQGPKLLIQFQNNGVVDDSQLPKDRFSAERLKGVDSTLKIQPAKLEDSAVYLCASSRTGWGYTFGSGTRLTVV.

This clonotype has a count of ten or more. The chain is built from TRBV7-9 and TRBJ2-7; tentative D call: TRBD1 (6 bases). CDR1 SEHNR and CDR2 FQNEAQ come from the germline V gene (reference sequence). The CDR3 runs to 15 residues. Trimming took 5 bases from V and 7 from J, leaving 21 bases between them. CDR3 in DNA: TGTGCCAGCAGCGCCACAGGGCCGAAAGTGTTGGAGCAGTACTTC. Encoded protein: CASSATGPKVLEQYF.

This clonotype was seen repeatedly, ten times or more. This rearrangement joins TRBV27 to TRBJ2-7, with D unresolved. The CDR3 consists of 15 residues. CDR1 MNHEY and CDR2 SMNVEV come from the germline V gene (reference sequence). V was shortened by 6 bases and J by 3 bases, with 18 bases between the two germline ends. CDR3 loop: CASSSGKPDYYEQYF. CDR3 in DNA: TGTGCCAGCAGCTCTGGGAAGCCTGATTACTACGAGCAGTACTTC.

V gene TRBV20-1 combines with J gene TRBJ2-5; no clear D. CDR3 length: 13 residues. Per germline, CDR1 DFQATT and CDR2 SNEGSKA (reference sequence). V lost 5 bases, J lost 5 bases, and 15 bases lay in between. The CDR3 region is CSAETPVRETQYF. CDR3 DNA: TGCAGTGCTGAAACCCCAGTCAGGGAGACCCAGTACTTC.

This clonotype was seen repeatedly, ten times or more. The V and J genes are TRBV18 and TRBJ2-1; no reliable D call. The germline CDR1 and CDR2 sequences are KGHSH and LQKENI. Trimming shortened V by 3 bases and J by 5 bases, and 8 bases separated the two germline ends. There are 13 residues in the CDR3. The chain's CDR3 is CASSPQTHNEQFF. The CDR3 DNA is TGTGCCAGCTCACCGCAGACACACAATGAGCAGTTCTTC.

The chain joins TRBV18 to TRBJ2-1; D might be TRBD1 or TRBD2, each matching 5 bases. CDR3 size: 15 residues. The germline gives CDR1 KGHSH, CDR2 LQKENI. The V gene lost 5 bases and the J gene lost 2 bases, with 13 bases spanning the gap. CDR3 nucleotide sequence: TGTGCCAGCTCAGGGGACCGGGTGGCCTACAATGAGCAGTTCTTC. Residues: CASSGDRVAYNEQFF.

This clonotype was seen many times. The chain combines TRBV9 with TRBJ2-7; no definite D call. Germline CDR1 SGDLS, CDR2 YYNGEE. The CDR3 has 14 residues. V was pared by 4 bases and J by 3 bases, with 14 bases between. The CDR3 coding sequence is TGTGCCAGCAGCTCTACCTATTCCAACTACGAGCAGTACTTC. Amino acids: CASSSTYSNYEQYF.

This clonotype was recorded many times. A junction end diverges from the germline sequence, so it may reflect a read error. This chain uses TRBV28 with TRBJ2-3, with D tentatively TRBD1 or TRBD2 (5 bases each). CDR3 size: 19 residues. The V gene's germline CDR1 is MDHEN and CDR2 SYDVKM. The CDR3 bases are TGTGCCAGTAGTTCCCGCGGCCACTCCTGGGGCGGGAGCACAGATACGCAGTATTTT. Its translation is CASSSRGHSWGGSTDTQYF.

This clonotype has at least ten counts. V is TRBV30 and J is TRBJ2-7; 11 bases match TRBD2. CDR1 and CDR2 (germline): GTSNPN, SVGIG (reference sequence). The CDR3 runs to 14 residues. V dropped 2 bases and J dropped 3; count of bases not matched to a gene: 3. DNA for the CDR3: TGTGCCTGGAGTCGACTAGCGGGAATCTACGAGCAGTACTTC. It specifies CAWSRLAGIYEQYF.

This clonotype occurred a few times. The CDR3 DNA sequence: TGTGCCAGCAGCCGAGGGGTACAATCACACCCCCAGCATTTT. Its protein product is CASSRGVQSHPQHF. The V and J genes are TRBV2 and TRBJ1-5; perhaps TRBD1 as D (5 bases). The germline V and J ends were trimmed by 6 bases and 10 bases, with 19 bases remaining between them. This CDR3 contains 14 residues. The V gene's germline CDR1 is SNHLY and CDR2 FYNNEI.

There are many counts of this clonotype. The DNA of the CDR3 is TGTGCCAGCAGCCAAGAGCGGGAGCAGTTCTTC. Protein: CASSQEREQFF. V gene TRBV3-1 combines with J gene TRBJ2-1; no reliable D call. Trimming pared 0 bases from V and 10 bases from J, leaving 4 bases between. The CDR3 runs 11 residues. The V gene's germline CDR1 is LGHDT and CDR2 YNNKEL (reference sequence).

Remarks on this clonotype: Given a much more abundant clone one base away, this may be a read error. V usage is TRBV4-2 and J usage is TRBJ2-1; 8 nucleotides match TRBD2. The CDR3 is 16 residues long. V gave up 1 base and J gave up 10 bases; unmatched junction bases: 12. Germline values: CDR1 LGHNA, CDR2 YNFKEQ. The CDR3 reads CASSQVGMLAGLEQFF. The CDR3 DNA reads TGTGCCAGCAGCCAAGTGGGGATGCTAGCGGGTCTGGAGCAGTTCTTC.